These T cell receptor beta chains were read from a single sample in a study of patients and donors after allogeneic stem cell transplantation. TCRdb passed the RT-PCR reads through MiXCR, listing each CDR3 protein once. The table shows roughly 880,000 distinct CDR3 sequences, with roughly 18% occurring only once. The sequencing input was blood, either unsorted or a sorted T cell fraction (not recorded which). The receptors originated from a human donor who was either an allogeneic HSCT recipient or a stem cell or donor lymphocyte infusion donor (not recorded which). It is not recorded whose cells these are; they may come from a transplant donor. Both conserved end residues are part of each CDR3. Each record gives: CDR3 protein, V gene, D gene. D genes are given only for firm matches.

CDR3: CSGGQGNYGYTF
V: TRBV29-1
D: TRBD1

CDR3: CASSLNGRPLYEQYF
V: TRBV5-1
D: TRBD2

CDR3: CASSFFHRGSGTDTQYF
V: TRBV5-1
D: -

CDR3: CASSDTDIPTYEQYF
V: TRBV7-9
D: -

CDR3: CASSLNNLFF
V: TRBV5-1
D: -

CDR3: CASSRKGGTPIDNSPLHF
V: TRBV6-1
D: TRBD1

CDR3: CSARSPLGAGGPFYEQYF
V: TRBV20-1
D: TRBD2

CDR3: CASSPGLVSLREQYF
V: TRBV18
D: TRBD2

CDR3: CASSLVLNRRSTDTQYF
V: TRBV13
D: -

CDR3: CASSPGEGWTSYEQYF
V: TRBV18
D: TRBD2

CDR3: CASSFSLGQGRDGELFF
V: TRBV27
D: TRBD1

CDR3: CATSRDWSNYGYTF
V: TRBV15
D: -

CDR3: CASSGHDSPLHF
V: TRBV12-3/TRBV12-4
D: -

CDR3: CASPEFLRAGEAPYNEQFF
V: TRBV25-1
D: TRBD2

CDR3: CASDSGQGGPSYYNEQFF
V: TRBV11-1
D: TRBD1

CDR3: CAISDRAGSRTNTKYF
V: TRBV10-3
D: -

CDR3: CVSEGQYF
V: TRBV6-1
D: -

CDR3: CASSARDSLTDTQYF
V: TRBV12-3/TRBV12-4
D: -

CDR3: CASMESKGNQPQHF
V: TRBV2
D: -

CDR3: CSARASTYEAFF
V: TRBV20-1
D: -

CDR3: CASSIAGRMPTEAFF
V: TRBV19
D: -

CDR3: CASSHTKGANEQFF
V: TRBV5-6
D: TRBD1

CDR3: CASSYLRAGASYEQYF
V: TRBV6-5
D: -

CDR3: CASSSNKDRGEAFF
V: TRBV12-3/TRBV12-4
D: TRBD1

CDR3: CASRGTGGSGSYEQYF
V: TRBV4-1
D: TRBD1

CDR3: CASSFALGQVGNQPQHF
V: TRBV12-3/TRBV12-4
D: TRBD1

CDR3: CASSGGTSASNEQFF
V: TRBV9
D: TRBD2

CDR3: CASSLLRVTEAFF
V: TRBV7-2
D: -

CDR3: CASGGQGPYEQYF
V: TRBV2
D: -

CDR3: CASSTPDRYEQYF
V: TRBV21-1
D: -

CDR3: CSARVTGYRRTNEKLFF
V: TRBV20-1
D: TRBD1

CDR3: CASGNEGQGFPGANVLTF
V: TRBV12-3/TRBV12-4
D: TRBD1

CDR3: CASSVQAGGLGNEQFF
V: TRBV9
D: TRBD2

CDR3: CASSFSPTHEQYF
V: TRBV7-6
D: -

CDR3: CASSEKWYQETQYF
V: TRBV12-3/TRBV12-4
D: -

CDR3: CASSRWGLEEKLFF
V: TRBV5-1
D: -

CDR3: CASSKFPQTGTPSYEQYF
V: TRBV21-1
D: -

CDR3: CASSKNPRGFTDTQYF
V: TRBV5-1
D: TRBD2